A single sample gave rise to the 25 T cell receptor beta chains below, sequenced in a study of blood T cell repertoires in COVID-19. The table came from immunoSEQ multiplex PCR; TCRdb's copy has only in-frame clones and leaves some out. The sample contains some 130,000 clones, about four fifths of which appear only once. The sequenced sample consisted of peripheral blood. The source is a man older than 75 with acute or convalescent COVID-19.

The V call is TRBV3-1 (or the pseudogene TRBV3-2), the J call TRBJ1-4, with 7 nucleotides matching TRBD1. Germline V gives CDR1 LGHDT, CDR2 YNNKEL (reference sequence). J lost 3 bases, V lost 4 bases, and 5 bases had no gene match. CDR3 length equals 15 residues. CDR3 residues: CASSPSGQPNEKLFF. CDR3 nucleotide sequence: TGTGCCAGCAGCCCCTCGGGACAGCCTAATGAAAAACTGTTTTTT.

This chain connects TRBV10-3 to TRBJ2-3; TRBD2 matches 11 bases. V dropped 7 bases and J dropped 2; count of bases not matched to a gene: 5. This CDR3 region has 15 residues. Germline V gives CDR1 ENHRY, CDR2 SYGVKD. The CDR3 nucleotides are TGTGCCATCACAACTAGCGGGGGCTACACAGATACGCAGTATTTT. Translating gives CAITTSGGYTDTQYF.

This clone was detected only a few times. This sequence joins TRBV10-3 and TRBJ2-5; 13 bases are shared with TRBD2. Germline assignment: CDR1 ENHRY and CDR2 SYGVKD. The junction had 8 bases not matched to a gene; V was cut back by 3 bases and J by 4 bases. The CDR3 spans 17 residues. The CDR3 DNA reads TGTGCCATCAGTGAACTAGCGGGGGGGCATTTGGGAGAGACCCAGTACTTC. This translates into CAISELAGGHLGETQYF.

This rearrangement joins TRBV5-1 to TRBJ2-2, with 9 nucleotides matching TRBD1. Losses at the gene ends were 5 bases for V and 5 bases for J; bases not matched to a gene: 13. Germline V gene data show CDR1 as SGHRS and CDR2 as YFSETQ. This CDR3 has 17 amino acids. The CDR3 sequence is CASSITGTGIRTGELFF. DNA of the CDR3: TGCGCCAGCAGTATTACCGGGACAGGGATTCGGACCGGGGAGCTGTTTTTT.

V is TRBV28 and J is TRBJ1-4, with 7 bases fitting TRBD1. The V and J ends lost 3 bases and 8 bases, in that order; junction bases with no gene match: 6. Germline lookup yields CDR1 MDHEN and CDR2 SYDVKM. The CDR3 has 14 amino acids. The CDR3 nucleotides are TGTGCCAGCAGTTTTCCCACAGGGGAAGAAAAACTGTTTTTT. This sequence encodes CASSFPTGEEKLFF.

This clone is a singleton in its sample. The genes are TRBV7-6 and TRBJ1-4; a weak D match, TRBD1 (5 bases). The germline CDR1 and CDR2 sequences are SGHVS and FNYEAQ. The CDR3 is made up of 15 amino acids. V was trimmed by 1 base and J by 5 bases, leaving 11 bases between them. The CDR3 sequence: CASSLGGGLNEKLFF. CDR3 nucleotide sequence: TGTGCCAGCAGCTTAGGGGGGGGTCTGAATGAAAAACTGTTTTTT.

V is TRBV7-2 and J is TRBJ2-7; tentative D call: TRBD1 (5 bases). The V end lost 1 base, the J end lost 7 bases, and 14 bases lay between the germline ends. Germline CDR1 and CDR2: SGHTA and FQGNSA. The CDR3 spans 14 residues. CDR3 bases: TGTGCCAGCAGCTTAGGGGCAGGGTTTGGTGAGCAGTACTTC. Amino acids: CASSLGAGFGEQYF.

V is TRBV5-6 and J is TRBJ1-4; TRBD1 matches 7 bases. The ends lost 2 bases at V and 3 bases at J; junction bases unmatched: 4. The CDR3 loop spans 15 amino acids. Germline V lookup: CDR1 SGHDT, CDR2 YYEEEE. CDR3 bases: TGTGCCAGCAGCTTAAGACAGGGTGCTAATGAAAAACTGTTTTTT. Translation gives CASSLRQGANEKLFF. Full variable domain (remainder filled in from reference TRBV5-6 and TRBJ1-4): DAGVTQSPTHLIKTRGQQVTLRCSPKSGHDTVSWYQQALGQGPQFIFQYYEEEERQRGNFPDRFSGHQFPNYSSELNVNALLLGDSALYLCASSLRQGANEKLFFGSGTQLSVL.

The chain carries TRBV7-9 and TRBJ1-2; TRBD1 matches at 8 bases. The CDR3 is made up of 15 amino acids. CDR1 and CDR2 (germline): SEHNR, FQNEAQ (reference sequence). J lost 7 bases, V lost 2 bases, and 9 bases had no gene match. The CDR3: CASSLNFGQGSGYTF. For the CDR3, the DNA is TGTGCCAGCAGCTTAAATTTCGGACAGGGTAGTGGCTACACCTTC.

V gene TRBV10-3 combines with J gene TRBJ2-7; 7 bases match TRBD1. CDR1 is ENHRY, CDR2 SYGVKD, per germline. Trimming cost V 3 bases and J 0 bases; bases outside gene matches: 5. The CDR3 sequence is 15 residues long. CDR3 in amino acids: CAISEIRDSSYEQYF. The CDR3 coding sequence is TGTGCCATCAGTGAAATTCGGGACAGCTCCTACGAGCAGTACTTC.

This sequence joins TRBV11-2 and TRBJ2-7; TRBD1 matches at 9 bases. This CDR3 region has 15 residues. The ends lost 3 bases at V and 2 bases at J; junction bases unmatched: 5. From germline, CDR1 is SGHAT and CDR2 FQNNGV. CDR3: CASSFTDRGTYEQYF. The CDR3 coding sequence is TGTGCCAGCAGCTTTACGGACAGGGGAACCTACGAGCAGTACTTC.

The chain recombines TRBV19 with TRBJ1-6; 8 positions match TRBD1. With 4 bases clipped from V and 10 bases from J, the junction kept 9 bases outside the gene matches. The CDR3 extends over 15 amino acids. Germline V gene lookup returns CDR1 LNHDA and CDR2 SQIVND (reference sequence). In DNA form, the CDR3 reads TGTGCCAGTAGTACGGACAGGGCCGGAATCTCACCCCTCCACTTT. Protein product: CASSTDRAGISPLHF.

The V and J genes are TRBV10-3 and TRBJ2-3, with 8 bases identical to TRBD2. J gave up 3 bases and V 4 bases, and 9 bases lay outside the gene matches. Germline CDR1 and CDR2: ENHRY and SYGVKD. There are 16 residues in the CDR3. Here the CDR3 reads CAISALAGSGTDTQYF. DNA of the CDR3: TGTGCCATCAGTGCCCTAGCGGGTTCAGGTACAGATACGCAGTATTTT.

This clone was recorded once. The chain uses TRBV5-1 and TRBJ1-1; 7 positions match TRBD1. Losses at the gene ends were 7 bases for V and 4 bases for J; bases not matched to a gene: 16. The CDR3 totals 16 residues. The germline gives CDR1 SGHRS, CDR2 YFSETQ. CDR3 in DNA: TGCGCCAGCGGCCCTCCGGGACAGATATCTCCCACTGAAGCTTTCTTT. Translation: CASGPPGQISPTEAFF. Looking up the rest from reference TRBV5-1 and TRBJ1-1 gives the full variable domain: KAGVTQTPRYLIKTRGQQVTLSCSPISGHRSVSWYQQTPGQGLQFLFEYFSETQRNKGNFPGRFSGRQFSNSRSEMNVSTLELGDSALYLCASGPPGQISPTEAFFGQGTRLTVV.

The chain links TRBV7-8 to TRBJ1-1, with unresolved D. The germline gives CDR1 SGHVS, CDR2 FQNEAQ. This CDR3 has 19 amino acids. V was cut by 3 bases and J by 0 bases, with 23 bases left in between. The DNA for the CDR3 is TGTGCCAGCAGCTTGGTTTCCCACCCAGTGGTCAGAATGAACACTGAAGCTTTCTTT. This gives the protein CASSLVSHPVVRMNTEAFF.

The chain carries TRBV18 and TRBJ1-5; D call uncertain. The germline V gene has CDR1 KGHSH and CDR2 LQKENI. CDR3 length: 13 residues. V lost 2 bases, J lost 6 bases, and 8 bases lay in between. CDR3 protein: CASSPGLGQPQHF. In nucleotides, the CDR3 is TGTGCCAGCTCACCAGGTCTCGGTCAGCCCCAGCATTTT.

The CDR3 here is CASSGTWTGDTEAFF. The CDR3 nucleotides read TGTGCCAGCAGTGGAACTTGGACAGGGGACACTGAAGCTTTCTTT. J is TRBJ1-1 and V is TRBV6-6, with 9 bases identical to TRBD1. The length of the CDR3 is 15 residues. Trimming took 5 bases from V and 3 from J; bases not matched to a gene: 7. From germline, CDR1 is MNHNY and CDR2 SVGAGI (reference sequence).

The chain has TRBV7-8 and TRBJ2-7; TRBD1 agrees at 10 bases. The CDR3 length is 14 residues. Germline CDR1 SGHVS, CDR2 FQNEAQ. V gave up 4 bases and J gave up 6 bases; unmatched junction bases: 6. For the CDR3, the DNA is TGTGCCAGCAGCTCGAGACAGGGGGCTGGCGAGCAGTACTTC. This sequence encodes CASSSRQGAGEQYF. Supplemented by reference TRBV7-8 and TRBJ2-7, the full variable domain reads GAGVSQSPRYKVAKRGQDVALRCDPISGHVSLFWYQQALGQGPEFLTYFQNEAQLDKSGLPSDRFFAERPEGSVSTLKIQRTQQEDSAVYLCASSSRQGAGEQYFGPGTRLTVT.

The gene calls are TRBV6-2 or TRBV6-3 and TRBJ2-1; 8 bases are a match to TRBD1. V lost 5 bases and J lost 0; bases outside the gene matches: 9. This CDR3 contains 17 residues. Germline CDR1 MNHEY, CDR2 SVGEGT. This CDR3 reads CASSPRDRKVSYNEQFF. The CDR3, as DNA: TGTGCCAGCAGTCCCCGGGACAGGAAGGTCTCCTACAATGAGCAGTTCTTC.

The chain carries TRBV30 and TRBJ1-2; maybe TRBD1 (5 bases). This CDR3 region has 14 residues. The germline V gene has CDR1 GTSNPN and CDR2 SVGIG (reference sequence). V was clipped by 4 bases and J by 8 bases, with 20 bases between them. CDR3 in amino acids: CAWIPLGGVGGYTF. DNA for the CDR3: TGTGCCTGGATCCCTCTGGGGGGAGTAGGGGGCTACACCTTC. The entire variable domain, with the rest obtained from reference TRBV30 and TRBJ1-2, is as follows: SQTIHQWPATLVQPVGSPLSLECTVEGTSNPNLYWYRQAAGRGLQLLFYSVGIGQISSEVPQNLSASRPQDRQFILSSKKLLLSDSGFYLCAWIPLGGVGGYTFGSGTRLTVV.

This rearrangement joins TRBV6-1 to TRBJ2-6; the D is unclear. CDR3 size: 18 residues. CDR1 is MNHNS, CDR2 SASEGT, per germline. The V end was cut by 0 bases, the J end by 2 bases, with 14 bases between. This CDR3 reads CASSEARITSTGANVLTF. DNA of the CDR3: TGTGCCAGCAGTGAAGCGAGGATCACCTCCACTGGGGCCAACGTCCTGACTTTC.

This clone was found a few times. The chain carries TRBV5-8 and TRBJ1-5, with D possibly TRBD1 on 5 matching bases. Trimming cost V 1 base and J 5 bases, with 7 bases left between them. CDR3 length: 13 residues. CDR1 is SGHTS, CDR2 YDEGEE, per germline. CDR3 in amino acids: CASSLFRDQPQHF. Here the CDR3 DNA reads TGTGCCAGCAGCTTGTTCAGGGATCAGCCCCAGCATTTT. The full variable domain, completed using reference TRBV5-8 and TRBJ1-5, is EAGVTQSPTHLIKTRGQQATLRCSPISGHTSVYWYQQALGLGLQFLLWYDEGEERNRGNFPPRFSGRQFPNYSSELNVNALELEDSALYLCASSLFRDQPQHFGDGTRLSIL.

The chain couples TRBV9 to TRBJ1-5, with 7 bases lining up with TRBD1. Germline V gene lookup returns CDR1 SGDLS and CDR2 YYNGEE. With V trimmed by 2 bases and J by 8 bases, 10 bases remained unmatched. This CDR3 contains 15 residues. The CDR3 is CASSVGTAVGEPQHF. The CDR3 DNA sequence: TGTGCCAGCAGCGTGGGGACAGCTGTAGGAGAGCCCCAGCATTTT.

Written as DNA, the CDR3 is TGTGCCAGCAGTTACGGGACAGGTTTTCCCTATGGCTACACCTTC. This encodes CASSYGTGFPYGYTF. V gene TRBV3-1 (or the pseudogene TRBV3-2) combines with J gene TRBJ1-2, with 8 bases aligning to TRBD1. Trimming took 6 bases from V and 4 from J; bases not matched to a gene: 10. This CDR3 has 15 residues. The V gene's germline CDR1 is LGHDT and CDR2 YNNKEL (reference sequence).

This clone was counted once. This chain uses TRBV18 with TRBJ1-1; no reliable D call. The length of the CDR3 is 14 residues. Germline values: CDR1 KGHSH, CDR2 LQKENI. Trimming shortened V by 3 bases and J by 7 bases, and 15 bases separated the two germline ends. CDR3 nucleotide sequence: TGTGCCAGCTCACCCCTCCAGGTGGCGGGTGAAGCTTTCTTT. Translation: CASSPLQVAGEAFF.